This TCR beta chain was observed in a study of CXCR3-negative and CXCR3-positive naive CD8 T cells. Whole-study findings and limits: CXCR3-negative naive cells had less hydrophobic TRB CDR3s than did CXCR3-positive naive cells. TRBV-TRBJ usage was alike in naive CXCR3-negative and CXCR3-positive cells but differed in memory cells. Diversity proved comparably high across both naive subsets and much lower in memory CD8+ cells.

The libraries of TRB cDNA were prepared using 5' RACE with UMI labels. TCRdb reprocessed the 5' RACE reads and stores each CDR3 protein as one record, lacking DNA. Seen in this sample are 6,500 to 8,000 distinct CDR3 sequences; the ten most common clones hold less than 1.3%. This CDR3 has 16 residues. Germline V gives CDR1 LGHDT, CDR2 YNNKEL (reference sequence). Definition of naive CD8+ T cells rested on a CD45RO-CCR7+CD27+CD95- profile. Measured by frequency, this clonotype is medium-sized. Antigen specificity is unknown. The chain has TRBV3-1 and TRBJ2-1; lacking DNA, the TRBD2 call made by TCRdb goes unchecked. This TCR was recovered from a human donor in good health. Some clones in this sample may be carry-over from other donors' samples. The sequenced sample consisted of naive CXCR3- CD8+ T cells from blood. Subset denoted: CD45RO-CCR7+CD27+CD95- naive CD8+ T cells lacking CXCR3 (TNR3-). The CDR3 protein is CASSQEALGLRNEQFF.